This section outlines one T cell receptor (beta chain) sequence together with its context. This sample was included in a study of blood T cell repertoires in COVID-19. Background on the study: The United States, Italy and Spain were the sources of the acute and convalescent COVID-19 samples.

The germline gives CDR1 MNHEY, CDR2 SMNVEV (reference sequence). The CDR3 contains 14 residues. V was clipped by 5 bases and J by 4 bases; unmatched bases: 5. The method was immunoSEQ multiplex PCR; TCRdb's version includes in-frame clones alone and lacks a portion of them. Of 200,000 to 300,000 clones in the sample, over 80% were seen once. The genes are TRBV27 and TRBJ2-7; 10 bases align to TRBD1. The clonotype comes from a woman in her fifties or sixties with active or convalescent COVID-19. The sequencing input was peripheral blood. The CDR3 DNA reads TGTGCCAGCAGTCTCCGGGACAGGGGTTACGAGCAGTACGTC. Amino acid sequence: CASSLRDRGYEQYV.